Listed here are 21 T cell receptor beta chains from one sample, sequenced in a study of shared clonotypes between healthy human individuals. Produced via immunoSEQ multiplex PCR; TCRdb's table is partial and in-frame only. Of about 680,000 clones listed, about 90% are singletons. The naive CD8 fraction comprised CD45RO-negative cells positively selected for CCR7 and excluded terminally differentiated effector memory CD45RA+ cells. Sequences were obtained from naive CD8+ T cells sorted from blood. The source is a man aged 25-45 years in good health.

This chain connects TRBV11-2 to TRBJ2-7, with no clear D. Germline loops: CDR1 SGHAT, CDR2 FQNNGV. V lost 1 base and J 2 bases, leaving 12 bases between the germline ends. The length of the CDR3 is 15 residues. The DNA for the CDR3 is TGTGCCAGCAGCTTAGTCTTTGGCGGAACCTACGAGCAGTACTTC. Translated: CASSLVFGGTYEQYF. Combining the CDR3 with reference TRBV11-2 and TRBJ2-7 gives the whole variable domain EAGVAQSPRYKIIEKRQSVAFWCNPISGHATLYWYQQILGQGPKLLIQFQNNGVVDDSQLPKDRFSAERLKGVDSTLKIQPAKLEDSAVYLCASSLVFGGTYEQYFGPGTRLTVT.

J is TRBJ2-1 and V is TRBV11-3; 7 bases agree with TRBD1. The CDR3 is 18 residues long. After removal of 5 bases from V and 7 bases from J, the junction contained 20 bases not matched to a gene. CDR1 and CDR2 from the germline V gene are SGHNT and YENEEA. The CDR3 sequence is CASSPTWTGPPPGNEQFF. In DNA, the CDR3 is TGTGCCAGCAGCCCTACTTGGACAGGACCACCTCCGGGGAATGAGCAGTTCTTC.

V and J are TRBV5-1 and TRBJ2-1; TRBD2 matches at 7 bases. The CDR3 extends over 14 amino acids. The V gene end was trimmed by 4 bases and the J gene end by 7 bases; junction bases not matched to a gene: 8. The V gene's germline CDR1 is SGHRS and CDR2 YFSETQ. CDR3 nucleotide sequence: TGCGCCAGCAGCCAACCGACACTAGCGAATGAGCAGTTCTTC. Encoded protein: CASSQPTLANEQFF.

This chain links TRBV6-1 with TRBJ1-2; D gene ambiguous. CDR3 length: 15 amino acids. V lost 2 bases to trimming and J lost 4 bases, with 14 bases between them. The germline CDR1 and CDR2 sequences are MNHNS and SASEGT. CDR3 sequence reads: CASSERGRPFYGYTF. CDR3 in DNA: TGTGCCAGCAGTGAACGGGGTAGGCCTTTCTATGGCTACACCTTC.

The CDR3 here is CASSQEVQGVYEQYF. In DNA, the CDR3 is TGCGCCAGCAGCCAAGAAGTACAGGGGGTTTACGAGCAGTACTTC. The chain is built from TRBV4-1 and TRBJ2-7, with TRBD1 matching 8 bases. The trim removed 0 bases at V and 4 bases at J, leaving 5 bases unmatched. Germline CDR1 and CDR2: MGHRA and YSYEKL. The CDR3 extends over 15 amino acids.

The chain uses TRBV6-5 and TRBJ2-1; D remains unclear. V dropped 0 bases and J dropped 5 bases, with 14 bases sitting between them. This CDR3 region has 16 residues. CDR1 is MNHEY, CDR2 SVGAGI, per germline. Written as DNA, the CDR3 is TGTGCCAGCAGTTACTCGTTCGGAAACTTTCACAATGAGCAGTTCTTC. This codes for CASSYSFGNFHNEQFF.

The chain combines TRBV27 with TRBJ2-7; TRBD2 agrees at 9 bases. V was clipped by 7 bases and J by 7 bases; unmatched bases: 8. CDR1 and CDR2 (germline): MNHEY, SMNVEV (reference sequence). CDR3 length: 13 residues. The CDR3 is CASTKRSGREQYF. CDR3 in DNA: TGTGCCAGCACTAAGAGGAGCGGGAGGGAGCAGTACTTC.

The gene calls are TRBV6-1 and TRBJ2-7; 9 bases align to TRBD1. Trimming removed 5 bases from V and 2 bases from J; junction bases left unmatched: 1. CDR1 and CDR2 from the germline V gene are MNHNS and SASEGT. This CDR3 contains 13 residues. The CDR3 coding sequence is TGTGCCAGCAGTACAGGGGGCACCTACGAGCAGTACTTC. It yields the protein CASSTGGTYEQYF.

The chain has TRBV5-4 and TRBJ2-7; D ambiguous. V was trimmed by 4 bases and J by 6 bases, leaving 17 bases between them. The CDR3 length is 14 residues. Germline CDR1 SGHNT, CDR2 YYREEE (reference sequence). CDR3 nucleotide sequence: TGTGCCAGCAGCACCTTTAGCCACTTAGGCGAGCAGTACTTC. Protein: CASSTFSHLGEQYF.

CDR3 in amino acids: CASSPLAGEPDTQYF. The CDR3 DNA reads as TGTGCCAGCAGCCCGCTAGCGGGAGAGCCAGATACGCAGTATTTT. J is TRBJ2-3 and V is TRBV11-3; 10 positions match TRBD2. Trimming cost V 5 bases and J 4 bases; bases outside gene matches: 6. Germline V lookup: CDR1 SGHNT, CDR2 YENEEA. CDR3 length: 15 amino acids.

V usage is TRBV27 and J usage is TRBJ2-1; TRBD2 aligns across 7 bases. Germline-derived CDR1 and CDR2 are MNHEY and SMNVEV (reference sequence). The CDR3 is 15 amino acids. After removal of 5 bases from V and 8 bases from J, the junction contained 12 bases not matched to a gene. DNA for the CDR3: TGTGCCAGCAGTGGGAGGGAACGGGAACGGGATGAGCAGTTCTTC. The encoded protein is CASSGRERERDEQFF.

This clone was seen once. The V gene is TRBV4-3, the J gene TRBJ1-1; D gene ambiguous. The CDR3 sequence is 15 residues long. Germline V gives CDR1 LGHNA, CDR2 YSLEER. Trimming cost V 1 base and J 11 bases, with 20 bases left between them. The CDR3 region has the DNA TGCGCCAGCAGCCAAGGGGCAGGAGGGAGTGGGTTGGCTTTCTTT. Its protein product is CASSQGAGGSGLAFF.

The CDR3 DNA reads TGTGCCGGCCGACAGGCCACCGGGGAGCTGTTTTTT. Translation: CAGRQATGELFF. The chain links TRBV6-1 to TRBJ2-2; tentatively, D is TRBD1 (6 bases). V lost 11 bases, J lost 4 bases, and 11 bases lay in between. CDR1 is MNHNS, CDR2 SASEGT, per germline. The CDR3 contains 12 residues.

The rearrangement joins TRBV29-1 to TRBJ2-4; D might be TRBD1 or TRBD2, each matching 5 bases. With 2 bases removed from V and 1 base from J, the gap between germline ends came to 12 bases. This CDR3 region has 15 residues. Germline CDR1 and CDR2: SQVTM and ANQGSEA. Here the CDR3 DNA reads TGCAGCGTTGAATCGGGGCAGGACGCCAAAAACATTCAGTACTTC. Encoded protein: CSVESGQDAKNIQYF. The full variable domain, rest sourced from reference TRBV29-1 and TRBJ2-4, is SAVISQKPSRDICQRGTSLTIQCQVDSQVTMMFWYRQQPGQSLTLIATANQGSEATYESGFVIDKFPISRPNLTFSTLTVSNMSPEDSSIYLCSVESGQDAKNIQYFGAGTRLSVL.

The chain carries TRBV10-1 and TRBJ2-7; D is unclear. The CDR3 totals 16 residues. Between the trimmed V and J ends, which lost 3 bases and 6 bases, there was a span of 21 bases. CDR1 and CDR2 (germline): WNHNN, SYGVQD (reference sequence). CDR3 nucleotides: TGCGCCAGCAGTGATAATGGTGCAATTCCTTACGGCGAGCAGTACTTC. Translating gives CASSDNGAIPYGEQYF.

The chain joins TRBV25-1 to TRBJ2-1, with D tentatively TRBD2 (6 bases). The CDR3 spans 17 residues. Germline CDR1 and CDR2: MGHDK and SYGVNS. Trimming took off 5 bases at V and 7 bases at J, with 24 bases between the two ends. CDR3: CASSPQWRGRSGNEQFF. The CDR3 region has the DNA TGTGCCAGCAGTCCCCAGTGGCGGGGTCGTTCTGGGAATGAGCAGTTCTTC.

The chain couples TRBV21-1 to TRBJ1-4; the listed D gene, TRBD1, was not tested against the DNA. TRBV21-1 is assigned pseudogene status. CDR3 length equals 15 residues. The CDR3 loop is CASSNTGSNVEKLFF. The CDR3 DNA follows: TGTGCCAGCAGCAATACAGGGTCCAACGTTGAAAAACTGTTTTTT.

The chain has TRBV9 and TRBJ2-7, with TRBD1 as a possible D gene (6 bases). Germline CDR1 and CDR2: SGDLS and YYNGEE. V lost 2 bases, J lost 4 bases, and 13 bases lay in between. The CDR3 consists of 14 residues. The chain's CDR3 is CASSVTGQGYEQYF. CDR3 in DNA: TGTGCCAGCAGCGTTACAGGGCAGGGTTACGAGCAGTACTTC.

J is TRBJ2-5 and V is TRBV5-5; maybe TRBD1 (5 bases). Germline lookup yields CDR1 SGHKS and CDR2 YYEKEE (reference sequence). Trimming took off 3 bases at V and 5 bases at J, with 11 bases between the two ends. The CDR3 totals 13 residues. The chain's CDR3 is CASSSGLWETQYF. CDR3 nucleotides: TGTGCCAGCAGCTCAGGGTTATGGGAGACCCAGTACTTC.

V gene TRBV29-1 combines with J gene TRBJ1-1; no reliable D call. V was clipped by 0 bases and J by 2 bases, with 7 bases between them. Germline V gives CDR1 SQVTM, CDR2 ANQGSEA. The CDR3 consists of 13 residues. CDR3 nucleotides: TGCAGCGTTGAAGATGGGATAAACACTGAAGCTTTCTTT. Encoded protein: CSVEDGINTEAFF.

Written as DNA, the CDR3 is TGTGCCAGCAGCTCACCCGGACTAGGAGAGACCCAGTACTTC. It encodes CASSSPGLGETQYF. The chain carries TRBV7-9 and TRBJ2-5, with 7 positions matching TRBD2. CDR3 size: 14 residues. With V trimmed by 4 bases and J by 4 bases, 6 bases remained unmatched. The germline gives CDR1 SEHNR, CDR2 FQNEAQ (reference sequence).